This T cell receptor (beta chain) was recovered during a study of T-cell reconstitution after alpha-beta-depleted transplantation in children. J gave up 5 bases and V 5 bases, and 9 bases lay outside the gene matches. This CDR3 is 16 amino acids long. Germline-derived CDR1 and CDR2 are SSHAT and FNYEAQ (reference sequence). Library preparation (for TCRbeta) was performed with unique molecular identifiers. TCRdb recomputed calls from the PCR reads with MiXCR, one row per CDR3 protein. The data show 780,000 or so distinct CDR3 sequences, 15% to 20% seen once. The sequences come from PBMCs, mostly from graft donor cells, collected 360 days after TCRalphabeta/CD19-depleted stem cell transplant. V and J are TRBV7-7 and TRBJ2-5; 12 bases agree with TRBD2. The clonotype comes from a male patient under 18 who had a stem cell transplant for acute lymphoblastic leukemia, so the T cells may come from the graft donor. The chain's CDR3 is CASSPRLAGAGETQYF. For the CDR3, the DNA is TGTGCCAGCAGCCCAAGACTAGCGGGAGCGGGGGAGACCCAGTACTTC. The whole variable domain, remainder taken from reference TRBV7-7 and TRBJ2-5, is GAGVSQSPRYKVTKRGQDVTLRCDPISSHATLYWYQQALGQGPEFLTYFNYEAQPDKSGLPSDRFSAERPEGSISTLTIQRTEQRDSAMYRCASSPRLAGAGETQYFGPGTRLLVL.